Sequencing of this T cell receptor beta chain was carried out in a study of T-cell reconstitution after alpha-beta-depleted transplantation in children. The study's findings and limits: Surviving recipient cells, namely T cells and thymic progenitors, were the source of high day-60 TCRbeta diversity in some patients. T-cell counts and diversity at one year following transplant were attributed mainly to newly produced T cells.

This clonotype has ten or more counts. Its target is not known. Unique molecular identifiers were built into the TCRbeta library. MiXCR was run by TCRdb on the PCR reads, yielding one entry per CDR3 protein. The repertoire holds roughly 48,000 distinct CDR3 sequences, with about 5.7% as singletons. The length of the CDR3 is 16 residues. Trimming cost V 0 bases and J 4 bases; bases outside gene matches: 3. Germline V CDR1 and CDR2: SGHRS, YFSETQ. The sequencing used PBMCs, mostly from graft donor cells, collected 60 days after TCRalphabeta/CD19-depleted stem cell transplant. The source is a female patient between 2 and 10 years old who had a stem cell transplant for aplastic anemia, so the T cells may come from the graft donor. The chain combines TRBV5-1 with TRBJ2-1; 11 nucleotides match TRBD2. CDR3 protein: CASSLGASGGYNEQFF. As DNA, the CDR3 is TGCGCCAGCAGCTTGGGGGCTAGCGGGGGGTACAATGAGCAGTTCTTC.